The next 8 T cell receptor beta chains were all read from a single sample in a study of blood T cell repertoires in COVID-19. The method was immunoSEQ multiplex PCR; TCRdb's version includes in-frame clones alone and lacks a portion of them. The sample carries under 300,000 clones, about 90% recorded once. The sequenced material came from peripheral blood. The receptors come from a woman aged 30 to 39 with COVID-19, enrolled during active disease.

The rearrangement links TRBV6-5 to TRBJ2-7, with a possible D match to TRBD1 (5 bases). This CDR3 has 14 amino acids. The germline V gene has CDR1 MNHEY and CDR2 SVGAGI. Trimming shortened V by 2 bases and J by 5 bases, and 13 bases separated the two germline ends. DNA of the CDR3: TGTGCCAGCAGTTACGCGCAGGGATTGGACGAGCAGTACTTC. This sequence encodes CASSYAQGLDEQYF.

This chain joins TRBV30 and TRBJ1-6, with D possibly matching TRBD1 (6 bases). The germline CDR1 and CDR2 sequences are GTSNPN and SVGIG (reference sequence). The CDR3 spans 17 residues. The V end was cut by 0 bases, the J end by 4 bases, with 16 bases between. The CDR3 DNA reads TGTGCCTGGAGTGTACTAGAGGGGGTGGGGTATAATTCACCCCTCCACTTT. This translates into CAWSVLEGVGYNSPLHF.

For this clone: Other DNA sequences in this specimen translate into the identical CDR3. The rearrangement links TRBV20-1 to TRBJ2-7; D ambiguous. The CDR3 is 11 residues long. Germline lookup yields CDR1 DFQATT and CDR2 SNEGSKA (reference sequence). Trimming took 0 bases from V and 3 from J, leaving 3 bases between them. CDR3 bases: TGCAGTGCTAGAGACAGCTACGAGCAGTACTTC. This codes for CSARDSYEQYF.

V usage is TRBV7-9 and J usage is TRBJ2-3; maybe TRBD2 (5 bases). The CDR3 loop spans 15 amino acids. Trimming took off 0 bases at V and 2 bases at J, with 9 bases between the two ends. Germline V gives CDR1 SEHNR, CDR2 FQNEAQ (reference sequence). CDR3 sequence (DNA): TGTGCCAGCAGCTTAGCGGCTAGCAACACAGATACGCAGTATTTT. Protein product: CASSLAASNTDTQYF. The variable domain in full, completed from reference TRBV7-9 and TRBJ2-3, reads DTGVSQNPRHKITKRGQNVTFRCDPISEHNRLYWYRQTLGQGPEFLTYFQNEAQLEKSRLLSDRFSAERPKGSFSTLEIQRTEQGDSAMYLCASSLAASNTDTQYFGPGTRLTVL.

This clone has more than one count but fewer than ten. J is TRBJ1-2 and V is TRBV25-1; possibly TRBD1 for D (6 bases). The CDR3 loop spans 13 amino acids. Germline V gives CDR1 MGHDK, CDR2 SYGVNS. Between the trimmed V and J ends, which lost 5 bases and 6 bases, there was a span of 13 bases. In nucleotides, the CDR3 is TGTGCCAGCAGTAATGACAGGTCCCATGGCTACACCTTC. Translating gives CASSNDRSHGYTF.

The chain joins TRBV6-4 to TRBJ1-1; D ambiguous. V shed 6 bases and J shed 11 bases, with 13 bases lying between them. CDR3 length: 11 amino acids. The germline gives CDR1 MRHNA, CDR2 SNTAGT. As DNA, the CDR3 is TGTGCCAGCAGGGTCGGGTCAAAGGCTTTCTTT. Translating gives CASRVGSKAFF.

This chain connects TRBV3-1 (or the pseudogene TRBV3-2) to TRBJ2-4, with 9 bases aligning to TRBD1. V shed 4 bases and J 0 bases; nucleotides not matched to a gene: 7. CDR1 is LGHDT, CDR2 YNNKEL, per germline (reference sequence). CDR3 size: 17 residues. The CDR3 loop reads CASSRLTGGLAKNIQYF. Written as DNA, the CDR3 is TGTGCCAGCAGCCGCCTGACAGGGGGGTTAGCCAAAAACATTCAGTACTTC.

This clone showed up just once. The rearrangement uses TRBV5-1 and TRBJ2-7, with D hard to call. This CDR3 region has 14 residues. CDR1 is SGHRS, CDR2 YFSETQ, per germline. V was clipped by 0 bases and J by 2 bases, with 9 bases between them. CDR3 sequence (DNA): TGCGCCAGCAGCTTGGAGCTCGGTCCCTACGAGCAGTACTTC. This encodes CASSLELGPYEQYF.